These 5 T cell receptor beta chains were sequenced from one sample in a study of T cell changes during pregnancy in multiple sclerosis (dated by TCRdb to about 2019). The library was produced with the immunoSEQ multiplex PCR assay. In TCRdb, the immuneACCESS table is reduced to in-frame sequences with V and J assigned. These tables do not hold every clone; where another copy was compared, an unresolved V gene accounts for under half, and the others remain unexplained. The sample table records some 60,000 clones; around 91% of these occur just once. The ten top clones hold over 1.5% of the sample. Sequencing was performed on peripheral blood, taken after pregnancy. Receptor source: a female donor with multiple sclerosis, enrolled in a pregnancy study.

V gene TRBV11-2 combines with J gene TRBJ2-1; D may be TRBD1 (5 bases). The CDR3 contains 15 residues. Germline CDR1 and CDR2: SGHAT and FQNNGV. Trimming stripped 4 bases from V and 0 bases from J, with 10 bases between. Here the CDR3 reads CASSYYRSSYNEQFF. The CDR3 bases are TGTGCCAGCAGCTATTACAGGAGCTCCTACAATGAGCAGTTCTTC.

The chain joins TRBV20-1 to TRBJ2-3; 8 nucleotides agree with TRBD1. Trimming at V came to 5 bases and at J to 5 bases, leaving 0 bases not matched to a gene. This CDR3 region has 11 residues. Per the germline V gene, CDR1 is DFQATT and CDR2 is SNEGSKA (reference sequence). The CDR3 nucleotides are TGCAGTGCTGACAGGGGAGATACGCAGTATTTT. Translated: CSADRGDTQYF.

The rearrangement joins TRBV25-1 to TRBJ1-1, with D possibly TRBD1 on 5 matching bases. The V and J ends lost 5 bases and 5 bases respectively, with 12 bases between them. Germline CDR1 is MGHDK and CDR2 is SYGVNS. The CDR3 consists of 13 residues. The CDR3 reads CASSYGGWTEAFF. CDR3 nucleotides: TGTGCCAGCAGTTACGGGGGGTGGACTGAAGCTTTCTTT.

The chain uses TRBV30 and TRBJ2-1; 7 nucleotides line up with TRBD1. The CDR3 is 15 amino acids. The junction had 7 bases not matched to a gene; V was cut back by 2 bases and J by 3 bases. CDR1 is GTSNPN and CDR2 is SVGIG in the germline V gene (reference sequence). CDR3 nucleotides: TGTGCCTGGAGTTCGGGATGGGACAGCTACAATGAGCAGTTCTTC. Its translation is CAWSSGWDSYNEQFF.

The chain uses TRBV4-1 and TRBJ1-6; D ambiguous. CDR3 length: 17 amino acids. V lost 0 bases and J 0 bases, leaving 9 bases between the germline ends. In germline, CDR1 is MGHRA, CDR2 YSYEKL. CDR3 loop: CASSQDFVSSYNSPLHF. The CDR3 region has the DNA TGCGCCAGCAGCCAAGATTTCGTGAGCTCCTATAATTCACCCCTCCACTTT.